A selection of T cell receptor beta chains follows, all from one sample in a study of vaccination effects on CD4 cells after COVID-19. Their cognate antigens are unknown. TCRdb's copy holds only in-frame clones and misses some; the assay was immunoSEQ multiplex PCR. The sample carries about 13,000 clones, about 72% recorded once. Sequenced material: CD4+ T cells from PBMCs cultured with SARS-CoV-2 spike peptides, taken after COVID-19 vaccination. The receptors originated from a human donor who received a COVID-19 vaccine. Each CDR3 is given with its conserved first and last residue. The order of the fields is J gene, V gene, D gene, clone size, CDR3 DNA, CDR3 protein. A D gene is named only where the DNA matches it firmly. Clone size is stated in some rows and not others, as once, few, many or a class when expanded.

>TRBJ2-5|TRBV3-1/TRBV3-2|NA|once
TGTGCCAGCAGCCAAGACGAGACCCAGTACTTC
CASSQDETQYF
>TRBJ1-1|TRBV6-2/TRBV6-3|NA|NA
TGTGCCAGCAGTTGGGAGAGGAGCATGAACACTGAAGCTTTCTTT
CASSWERSMNTEAFF
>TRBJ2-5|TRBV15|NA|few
TGTGCCACCAGCAGAGATGAAAGGTCCGGCCAAGAGACCCAGTACTTC
CATSRDERSGQETQYF
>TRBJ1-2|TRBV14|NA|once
TGTGCCAGCAGCCAACTCGGTACGAGTGGCTACACCTTC
CASSQLGTSGYTF
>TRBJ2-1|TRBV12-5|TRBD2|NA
TGTGCTAGTGGTTTGCCACGGGGAGGGTATGAGCAGTTCTTC
CASGLPRGGYEQFF
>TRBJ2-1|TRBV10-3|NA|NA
TGTGCCATCAGTGAGTCGAATCGGGCTTCTTCACAGAGGGGAAAGGGTTACAATGAGCAGTTCTTC
CAISESNRASSQRGKGYNEQFF
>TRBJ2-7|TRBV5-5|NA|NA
TGTGCCAGCAGCCCGGCCCCAGACAGTTACGAGCAGTACTTC
CASSPAPDSYEQYF
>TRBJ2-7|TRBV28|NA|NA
TGTGCCAGCTGGGGGCAGACCTACGAGCAGTACTTC
CASWGQTYEQYF
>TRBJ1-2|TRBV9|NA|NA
TGTGCCAGCAGCGTAGGACCAGAAAGATATGGCTACACCTTC
CASSVGPERYGYTF
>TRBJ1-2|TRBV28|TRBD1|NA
TGTGCCAGCACCAGACGGGACAGAAACTATGGCTACACCTTC
CASTRRDRNYGYTF